This T cell receptor beta chain came from a study of blood T cell repertoires in COVID-19. Across the study: In each case, the material was cDNA or gDNA derived from T cells, B-cell-depleted T cells, or PBMCs.

Original processing methods: Amplification with reference gene primers provided the estimates of nucleated cell counts. The data were produced by immunoSEQ multiplex PCR, yet TCRdb's version contains in-frame clones alone and is incomplete. V, J and clone size were drawn from that table, and D and trimming were deduced from the DNA. The table has tens of thousands of clones, around 85% seen once. Sequenced: peripheral blood. The TCR originated in a man of 80 years or more in a cohort sampled during active COVID-19.

This CDR3 reads CASSYSSGPSQYF. The CDR3, as DNA: TGTGCCAGCAGTTACTCGTCAGGGCCATCGCAGTATTTT. This chain joins TRBV6-2 or TRBV6-3 and TRBJ2-3; D possibly corresponds to TRBD1 (5 bases). Germline V lookup: CDR1 MNHEY, CDR2 SVGEGT. The CDR3 loop spans 13 amino acids. Between the trimmed V and J ends, which lost 0 bases and 10 bases, there was a span of 11 bases.